These 7 T cell receptor beta chains came from one sample sequenced in a study of graft-versus-host responses after intestinal transplantation. The protocol was immunoSEQ multiplex PCR, while the TCRdb copy is restricted to in-frame clones and leaves out a portion. The sample contains around 100,000 clones, about 90% of which appear only once. No antigen has been assigned to these receptors. Material: unstimulated CD4+ T cells sorted from spleen or lymph node cells, obtained before transplant. These receptor sequences come from a human donor who was the organ donor for an intestinal transplant.

The chain carries TRBV6-1 and TRBJ2-7; D gene uncertain. CDR1 is MNHNS and CDR2 is SASEGT in the germline V gene. This CDR3 contains 11 residues. Trimming took 9 bases from V and 6 from J, leaving 12 bases between them. CDR3 amino acids: CASTLSAEQYF. CDR3 coding DNA: TGTGCCAGTACACTCTCCGCCGAGCAGTACTTC.

This chain connects TRBV6-5 to TRBJ2-1; a weak D match, TRBD1 (6 bases). CDR3 length equals 15 residues. Trimming shortened V by 6 bases and J by 7 bases, and 19 bases separated the two germline ends. Per germline, CDR1 MNHEY and CDR2 SVGAGI. The CDR3 loop is CASRGGGGRVNEQFF. The CDR3 DNA reads TGTGCCAGCAGGGGTGGGGGCGGCAGGGTGAATGAGCAGTTCTTC.

The genes are TRBV28 and TRBJ1-2; weak D call: TRBD1 (6 bases). The V gene's germline CDR1 is MDHEN and CDR2 SYDVKM. V gave up 5 bases and J gave up 3 bases, with 16 bases separating them. CDR3 length: 15 amino acids. CDR3 region: CASSQSIYRDYGYTF. The DNA of the CDR3 is TGTGCCAGCAGTCAAAGTATTTACAGGGACTATGGCTACACCTTC.

This chain uses TRBV5-5 with TRBJ1-2; unclear D gene. The CDR3 has 15 amino acids. Trimming took 4 bases from V and 4 from J, leaving 17 bases between them. Looked up from germline, CDR1 is SGHKS and CDR2 is YYEKEE (reference sequence). The CDR3 DNA reads as TGTGCCAGCAGCCTGGGGTCAGGAGCCGGCTATGGCTACACCTTC. Translated, it gives CASSLGSGAGYGYTF.

This clone was counted only a few times. The chain recombines TRBV7-2 with TRBJ2-3; D assignment may be TRBD1 or TRBD2 (5 bases each). The CDR3 runs 15 residues. Looked up from germline, CDR1 is SGHTA and CDR2 is FQGNSA. The V end was cut by 2 bases, the J end by 2 bases, with 11 bases between. CDR3 sequence reads: CASSLTRGLTDTQYF. The CDR3 DNA reads TGTGCCAGCAGCTTAACCCGGGGCCTCACAGATACGCAGTATTTT.

This clone occurred once. The chain combines TRBV18 with TRBJ1-5; TRBD1 matches at 9 bases. CDR1 is KGHSH, CDR2 LQKENI, per germline. Trimming cost V 3 bases and J 1 base; bases outside gene matches: 7. The CDR3 contains 17 residues. CDR3 DNA: TGTGCCAGCTCACCTGAACAGGGGGCGGGGAGCAATCAGCCCCAGCATTTT. It is translated as CASSPEQGAGSNQPQHF.

The chain has TRBV28 and TRBJ2-2; D is uncertain. The germline gives CDR1 MDHEN, CDR2 SYDVKM. The CDR3 covers 13 residues. Trimming removed 8 bases from V and 2 bases from J, with 9 bases in between. The CDR3 coding sequence is TGTGCCAGCGGGCGACAAAACACCGGGGAGCTGTTTTTT. Translating gives CASGRQNTGELFF.